This TCR beta chain was obtained from a study of blood T cell repertoires in COVID-19. Profiling relied on immunoSEQ multiplex PCR, and the TCRdb table lists in-frame clones only, not all of them. The data contain 110,000 to 150,000 clones, approximately 85% of them singletons. In this sample, this clone turned up a few times. The V gene end was trimmed by 7 bases and the J gene end by 5 bases; junction bases not matched to a gene: 7. The germline V gene has CDR1 WSHSY and CDR2 SAAADI. The CDR3 length is 15 residues. Sequencing was performed on peripheral blood. This TCR derives from a man between 65 and 85 years old with acute or convalescent COVID-19. This rearrangement joins TRBV10-2 to TRBJ2-5; 13 positions match TRBD2. This CDR3 is CASTQPGLAGETQYF. Written as DNA, the CDR3 is TGCGCCAGCACCCAACCGGGACTAGCGGGGGAGACCCAGTACTTC.